This T cell receptor (beta chain) was obtained from a study of Ad26.COV2.S vaccination and SARS-CoV-2 variants. Study in general: Intramuscular Ad26.COV2.S at 5x10^10 or 1x10^11 viral particles. Study-level points and caveats: Responses of spike-specific T cells (both CD8+ and CD4+) reportedly showed substantial breadth after vaccination. Researchers cautioned that TCR breadth and depth analyses may have underestimated total T cell responses. Recipients of vaccine and of placebo showed similar breadth of their non-spike TCR repertoires.

Treatment specified: 19 received Ad26.COV2.S at low or high dose, single or two shots; several received placebo; per-sample allocation not given. All samples were drawn on day 63, counting from the first vaccine or placebo injection. In its sample, this clone was seen once. As yet, its antigen is unknown. Trimming took off 0 bases at V and 0 bases at J, with 10 bases between the two ends. The CDR3 extends over 16 amino acids. In germline, CDR1 is SGHRS, CDR2 YFSETQ. The protocol was immunoSEQ multiplex PCR, while the TCRdb copy is restricted to in-frame clones and leaves out a portion. The sample holds roughly 410,000 clones; 83% are singletons and the top ten take around 7.3%.

The material sequenced was peripheral blood, taken in a trial of Ad26.COV2.S vaccine versus placebo. This receptor was taken from a person aged 18 to 65 who received the Ad26.COV2.S COVID-19 vaccine or a placebo. The chain combines TRBV5-1 with TRBJ1-3; a possible D gene is TRBD1 (5 bases). CDR3 sequence: CASSLDRPYSGNTIYF. CDR3 bases: TGCGCCAGCAGCTTGGACAGGCCTTACTCTGGAAACACCATATATTTT.